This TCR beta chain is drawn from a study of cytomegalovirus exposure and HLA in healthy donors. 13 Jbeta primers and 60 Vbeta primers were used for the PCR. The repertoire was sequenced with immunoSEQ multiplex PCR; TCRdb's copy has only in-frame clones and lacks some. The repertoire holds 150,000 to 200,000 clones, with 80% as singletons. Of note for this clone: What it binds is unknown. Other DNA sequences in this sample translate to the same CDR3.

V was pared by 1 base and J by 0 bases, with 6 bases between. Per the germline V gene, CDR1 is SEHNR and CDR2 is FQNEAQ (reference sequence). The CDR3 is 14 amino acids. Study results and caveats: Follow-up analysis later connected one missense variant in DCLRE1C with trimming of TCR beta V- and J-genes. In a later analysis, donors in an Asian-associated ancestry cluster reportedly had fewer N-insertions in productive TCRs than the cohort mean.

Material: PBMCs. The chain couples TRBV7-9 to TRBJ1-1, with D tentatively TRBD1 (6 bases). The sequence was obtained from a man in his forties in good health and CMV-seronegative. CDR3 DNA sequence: TGTGCCAGCAGCTTAGGACAGGTGAACACTGAAGCTTTCTTT. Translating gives CASSLGQVNTEAFF.